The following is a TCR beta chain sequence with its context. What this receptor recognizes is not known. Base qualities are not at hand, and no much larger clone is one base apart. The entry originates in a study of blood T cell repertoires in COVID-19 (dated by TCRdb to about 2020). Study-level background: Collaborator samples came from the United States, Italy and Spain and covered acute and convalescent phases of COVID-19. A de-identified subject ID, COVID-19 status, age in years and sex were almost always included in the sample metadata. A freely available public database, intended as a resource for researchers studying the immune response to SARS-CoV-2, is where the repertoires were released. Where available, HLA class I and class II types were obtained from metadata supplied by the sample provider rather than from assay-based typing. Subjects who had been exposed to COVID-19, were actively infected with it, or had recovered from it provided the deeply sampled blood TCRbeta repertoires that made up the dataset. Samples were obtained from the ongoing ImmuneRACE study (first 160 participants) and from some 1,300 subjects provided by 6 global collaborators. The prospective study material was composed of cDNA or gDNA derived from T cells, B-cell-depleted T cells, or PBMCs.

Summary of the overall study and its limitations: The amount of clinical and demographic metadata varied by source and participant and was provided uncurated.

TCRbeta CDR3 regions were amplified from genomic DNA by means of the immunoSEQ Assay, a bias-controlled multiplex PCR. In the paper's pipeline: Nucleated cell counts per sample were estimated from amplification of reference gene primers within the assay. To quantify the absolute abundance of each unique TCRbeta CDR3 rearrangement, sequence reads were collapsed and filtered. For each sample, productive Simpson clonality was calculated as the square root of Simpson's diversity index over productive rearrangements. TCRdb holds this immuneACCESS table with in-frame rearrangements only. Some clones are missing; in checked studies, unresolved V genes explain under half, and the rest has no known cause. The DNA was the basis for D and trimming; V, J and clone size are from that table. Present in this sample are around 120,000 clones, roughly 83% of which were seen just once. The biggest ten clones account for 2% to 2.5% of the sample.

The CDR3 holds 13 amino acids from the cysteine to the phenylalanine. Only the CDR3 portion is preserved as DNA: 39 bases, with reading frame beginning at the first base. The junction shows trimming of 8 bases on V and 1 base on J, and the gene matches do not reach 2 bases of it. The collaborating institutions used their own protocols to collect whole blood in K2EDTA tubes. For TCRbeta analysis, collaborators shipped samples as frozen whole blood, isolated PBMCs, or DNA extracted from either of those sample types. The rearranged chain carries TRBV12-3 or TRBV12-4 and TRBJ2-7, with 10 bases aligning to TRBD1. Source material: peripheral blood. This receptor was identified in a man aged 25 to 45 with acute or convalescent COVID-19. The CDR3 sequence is CASGQGGSYEQYF. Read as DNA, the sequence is TGTGCCAGCGGACAGGGGGGGTCCTACGAGCAGTACTTC.